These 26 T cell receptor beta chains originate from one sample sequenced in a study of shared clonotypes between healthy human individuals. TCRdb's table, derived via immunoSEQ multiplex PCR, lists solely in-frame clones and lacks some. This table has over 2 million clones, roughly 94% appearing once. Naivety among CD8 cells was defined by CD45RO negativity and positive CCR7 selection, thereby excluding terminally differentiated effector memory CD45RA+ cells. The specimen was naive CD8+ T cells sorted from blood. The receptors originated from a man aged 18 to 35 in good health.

The CDR3 here is CASSYSSAGGGEQYF. The CDR3 bases are TGTGCCAGCAGTTACTCGAGTGCGGGAGGAGGCGAGCAGTACTTC. The chain joins TRBV6-5 to TRBJ2-7; 8 nucleotides match TRBD2. Germline-derived CDR1 and CDR2 are MNHEY and SVGAGI. The V and J ends lost 0 bases and 6 bases, in that order; junction bases with no gene match: 7. The CDR3 contains 15 residues.

CDR3 protein: CASSAPRKGAGGADYGYTF. CDR3 DNA sequence: TGTGCCAGCAGCGCTCCGCGGAAGGGTGCAGGGGGCGCCGACTATGGCTACACCTTC. The V call is TRBV9, the J call TRBJ1-2, with 8 bases identical to TRBD1. This CDR3 has 19 amino acids. Germline CDR1 SGDLS, CDR2 YYNGEE. V shed 3 bases and J 3 bases; nucleotides not matched to a gene: 19.

The CDR3 nucleotides are TGTGCCAGCAGCGACAGGGGAACACACAATGAGCAGTTCTTC. Translated: CASSDRGTHNEQFF. J is TRBJ2-1 and V is TRBV27, with 8 bases aligning to TRBD1. CDR3 length: 14 residues. Trimming took 6 bases from V and 5 from J; bases not matched to a gene: 6. Germline CDR1 reads MNHEY; CDR2 reads SMNVEV (reference sequence).

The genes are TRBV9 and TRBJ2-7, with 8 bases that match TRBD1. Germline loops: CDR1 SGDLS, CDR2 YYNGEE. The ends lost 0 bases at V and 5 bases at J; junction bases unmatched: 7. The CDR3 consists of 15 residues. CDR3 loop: CASSVDGQGFNEQYF. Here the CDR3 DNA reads TGTGCCAGCAGCGTAGATGGACAGGGTTTCAACGAGCAGTACTTC.

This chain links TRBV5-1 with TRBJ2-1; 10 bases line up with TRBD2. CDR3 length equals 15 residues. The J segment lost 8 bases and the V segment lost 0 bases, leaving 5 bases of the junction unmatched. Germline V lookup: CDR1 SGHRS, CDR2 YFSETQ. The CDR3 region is CASSLGLAGVDEQFF. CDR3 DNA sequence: TGCGCCAGCAGCTTGGGTCTAGCGGGAGTAGATGAGCAGTTCTTC.

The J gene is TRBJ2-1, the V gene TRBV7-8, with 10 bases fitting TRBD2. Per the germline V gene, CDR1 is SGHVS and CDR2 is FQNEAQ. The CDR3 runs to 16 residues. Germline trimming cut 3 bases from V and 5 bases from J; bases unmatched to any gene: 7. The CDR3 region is CASSLPTSGVNNEQFF. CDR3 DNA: TGTGCCAGCAGCTTGCCCACTAGCGGGGTTAACAATGAGCAGTTCTTC.

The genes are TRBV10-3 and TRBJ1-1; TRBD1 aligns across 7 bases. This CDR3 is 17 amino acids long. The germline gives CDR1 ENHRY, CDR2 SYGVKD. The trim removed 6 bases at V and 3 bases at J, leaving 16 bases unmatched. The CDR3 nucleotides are TGTGCCATCAGAGATACAGGGGCGGGGATGTGGGACACTGAAGCTTTCTTT. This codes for CAIRDTGAGMWDTEAFF.

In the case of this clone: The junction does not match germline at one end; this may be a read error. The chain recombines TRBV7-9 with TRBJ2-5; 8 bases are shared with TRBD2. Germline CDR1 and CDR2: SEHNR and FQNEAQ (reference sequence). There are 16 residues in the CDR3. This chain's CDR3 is CASSPPAGGVQQTQYF. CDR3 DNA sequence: TGTGCCAGCAGCCCCCCCGCGGGGGGTGTCCAACAGACCCAGTACTTC.

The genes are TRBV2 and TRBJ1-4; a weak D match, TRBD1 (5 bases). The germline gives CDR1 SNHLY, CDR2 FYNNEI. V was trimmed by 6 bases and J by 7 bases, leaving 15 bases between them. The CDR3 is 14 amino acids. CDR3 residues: CASRGISGPEKLFF. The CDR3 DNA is TGTGCCAGCAGGGGGATTTCAGGGCCTGAAAAACTGTTTTTT. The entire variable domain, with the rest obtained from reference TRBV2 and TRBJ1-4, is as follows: EPEVTQTPSHQVTQMGQEVILRCVPISNHLYFYWYRQILGQKVEFLVSFYNNEISEKSEIFDDQFSVERPDGSNFTLKIRSTKLEDSAMYFCASRGISGPEKLFFGSGTQLSVL.

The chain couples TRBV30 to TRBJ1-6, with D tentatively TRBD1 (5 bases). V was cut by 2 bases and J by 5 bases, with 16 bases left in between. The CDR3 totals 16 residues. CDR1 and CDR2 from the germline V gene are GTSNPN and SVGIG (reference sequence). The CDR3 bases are TGTGCCTGGAGTATGGGCCCTTGGGGGAATAATTCACCCCTCCACTTT. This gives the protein CAWSMGPWGNNSPLHF.

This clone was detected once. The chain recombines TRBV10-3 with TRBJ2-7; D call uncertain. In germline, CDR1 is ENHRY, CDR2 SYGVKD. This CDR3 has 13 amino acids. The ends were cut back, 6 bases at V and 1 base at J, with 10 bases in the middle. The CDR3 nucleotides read TGTGCCATCAGCCCCTCGGAATCCTACGAGCAGTACTTC. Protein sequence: CAISPSESYEQYF.

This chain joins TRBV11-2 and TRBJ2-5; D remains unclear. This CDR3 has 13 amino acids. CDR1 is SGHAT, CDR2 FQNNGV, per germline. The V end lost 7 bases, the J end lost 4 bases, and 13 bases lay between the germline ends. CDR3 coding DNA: TGTGCCAGCACCCGTTGGGATGGAGAGACCCAGTACTTC. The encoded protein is CASTRWDGETQYF. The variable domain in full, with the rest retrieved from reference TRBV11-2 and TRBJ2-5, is EAGVAQSPRYKIIEKRQSVAFWCNPISGHATLYWYQQILGQGPKLLIQFQNNGVVDDSQLPKDRFSAERLKGVDSTLKIQPAKLEDSAVYLCASTRWDGETQYFGPGTRLLVL.

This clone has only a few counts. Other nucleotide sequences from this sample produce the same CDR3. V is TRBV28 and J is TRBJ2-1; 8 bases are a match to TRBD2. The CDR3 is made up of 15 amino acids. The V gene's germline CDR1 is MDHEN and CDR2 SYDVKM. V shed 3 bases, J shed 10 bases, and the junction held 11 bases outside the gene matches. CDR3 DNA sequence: TGTGCCAGCAGTTTTAGACGGCTAGCGGGCCAGGAGCAGTTCTTC. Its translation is CASSFRRLAGQEQFF.

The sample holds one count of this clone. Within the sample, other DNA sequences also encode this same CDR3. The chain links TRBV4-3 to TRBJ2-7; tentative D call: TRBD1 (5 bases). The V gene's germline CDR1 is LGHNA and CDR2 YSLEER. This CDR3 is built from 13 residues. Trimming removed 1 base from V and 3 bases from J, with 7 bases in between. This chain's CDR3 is CASSQAQGYEQYF. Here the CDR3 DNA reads TGCGCCAGCAGCCAAGCGCAGGGCTACGAGCAGTACTTC.

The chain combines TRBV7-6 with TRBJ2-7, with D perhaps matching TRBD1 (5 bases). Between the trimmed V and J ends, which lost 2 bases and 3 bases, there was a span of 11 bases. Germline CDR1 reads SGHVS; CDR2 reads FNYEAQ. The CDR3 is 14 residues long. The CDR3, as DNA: TGTGCCAGCAGCTTATTCGGTCAGGGCTACGAGCAGTACTTC. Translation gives CASSLFGQGYEQYF.

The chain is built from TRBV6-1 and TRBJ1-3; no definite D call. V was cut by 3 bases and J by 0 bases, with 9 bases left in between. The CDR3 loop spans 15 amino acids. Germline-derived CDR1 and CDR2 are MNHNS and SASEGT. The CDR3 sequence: CASSDGEFSGNTIYF. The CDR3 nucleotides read TGTGCCAGCAGTGATGGGGAGTTCTCTGGAAACACCATATATTTT.

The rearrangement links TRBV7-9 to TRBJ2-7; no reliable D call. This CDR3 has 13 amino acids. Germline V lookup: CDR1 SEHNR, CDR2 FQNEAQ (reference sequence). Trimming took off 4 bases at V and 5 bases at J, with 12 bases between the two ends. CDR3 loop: CASSSYVLDEQYF. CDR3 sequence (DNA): TGTGCCAGCAGCTCTTATGTACTCGACGAGCAGTACTTC.

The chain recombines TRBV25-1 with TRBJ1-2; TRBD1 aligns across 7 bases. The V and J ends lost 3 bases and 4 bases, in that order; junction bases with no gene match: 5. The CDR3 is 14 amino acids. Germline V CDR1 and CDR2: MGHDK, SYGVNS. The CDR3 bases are TGTGCCAGCAGTGATCGGGACAGCAGCTATGGCTACACCTTC. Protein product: CASSDRDSSYGYTF.

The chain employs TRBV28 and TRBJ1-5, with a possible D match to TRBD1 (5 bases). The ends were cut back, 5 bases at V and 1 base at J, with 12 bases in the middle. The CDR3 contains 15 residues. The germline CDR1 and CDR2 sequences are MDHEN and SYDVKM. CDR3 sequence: CASSPRGVSNQPQHF. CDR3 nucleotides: TGTGCCAGCAGTCCTAGAGGGGTAAGCAATCAGCCCCAGCATTTT.

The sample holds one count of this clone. CDR3 region: CASSQVASEKLFF. For the CDR3, the DNA is TGCGCCAGCAGCCAAGTGGCCAGCGAAAAACTGTTTTTT. The V call is TRBV4-1, the J call TRBJ1-4, with D uncertain. The germline V and J ends were trimmed by 1 base and 8 bases, with 8 bases remaining between them. Germline CDR1 is MGHRA and CDR2 is YSYEKL. The CDR3 runs to 13 residues.

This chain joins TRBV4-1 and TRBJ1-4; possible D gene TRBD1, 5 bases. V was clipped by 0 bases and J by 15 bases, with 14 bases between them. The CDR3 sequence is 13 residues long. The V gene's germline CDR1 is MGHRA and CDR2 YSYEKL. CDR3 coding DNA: TGCGCCAGCAGCCAAGATCCGGGGGACGTGATGTTTTTT. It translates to CASSQDPGDVMFF.

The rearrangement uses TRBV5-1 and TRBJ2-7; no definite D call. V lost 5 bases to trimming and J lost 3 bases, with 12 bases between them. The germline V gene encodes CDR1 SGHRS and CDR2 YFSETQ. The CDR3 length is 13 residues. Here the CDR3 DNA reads TGCGCCAGCAGGAGTACTTCTCACTACGAGCAGTACTTC. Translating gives CASRSTSHYEQYF.

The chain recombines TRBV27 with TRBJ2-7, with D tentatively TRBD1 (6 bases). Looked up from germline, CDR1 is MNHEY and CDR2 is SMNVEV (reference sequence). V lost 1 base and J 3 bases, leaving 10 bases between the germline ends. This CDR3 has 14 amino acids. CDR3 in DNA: TGTGCCAGCAGTTTATTGTTCAGGGGCTACGAGCAGTACTTC. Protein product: CASSLLFRGYEQYF.

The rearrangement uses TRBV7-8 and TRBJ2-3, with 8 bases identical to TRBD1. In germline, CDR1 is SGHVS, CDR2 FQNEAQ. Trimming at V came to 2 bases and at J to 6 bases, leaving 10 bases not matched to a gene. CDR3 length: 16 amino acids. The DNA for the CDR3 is TGTGCCAGCAGCTTATCTTCCTCAGGGGGCCGGGATACGCAGTATTTT. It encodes CASSLSSSGGRDTQYF.

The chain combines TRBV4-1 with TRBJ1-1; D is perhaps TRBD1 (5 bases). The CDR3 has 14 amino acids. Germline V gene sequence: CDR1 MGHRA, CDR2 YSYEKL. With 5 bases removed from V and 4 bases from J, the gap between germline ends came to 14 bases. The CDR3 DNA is TGCGCCAGCAGCTCAGACAGAGGTGGCACTGAAGCTTTCTTT. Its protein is CASSSDRGGTEAFF.

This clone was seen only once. CDR3 region: CASRSGTEGYNEQFF. CDR3 DNA: TGTGCCAGCAGATCCGGGACGGAGGGATACAATGAGCAGTTCTTC. J is TRBJ2-1 and V is TRBV6-5; D may be TRBD2 (6 bases). V lost 6 bases to trimming and J lost 4 bases, with 16 bases between them. Germline V gene lookup returns CDR1 MNHEY and CDR2 SVGAGI. The CDR3 has 15 amino acids.